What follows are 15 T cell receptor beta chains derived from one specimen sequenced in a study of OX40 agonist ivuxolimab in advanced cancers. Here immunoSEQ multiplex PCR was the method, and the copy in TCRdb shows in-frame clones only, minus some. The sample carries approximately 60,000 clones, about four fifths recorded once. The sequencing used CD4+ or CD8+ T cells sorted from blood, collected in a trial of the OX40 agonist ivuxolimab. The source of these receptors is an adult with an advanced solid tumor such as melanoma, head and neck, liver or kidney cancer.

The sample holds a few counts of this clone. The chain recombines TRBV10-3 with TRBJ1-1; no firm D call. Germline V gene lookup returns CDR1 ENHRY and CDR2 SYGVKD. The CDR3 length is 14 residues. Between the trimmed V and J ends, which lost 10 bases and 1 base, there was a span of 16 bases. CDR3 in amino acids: CATGSSTENTEAFF. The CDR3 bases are TGTGCCACGGGGTCGAGTACAGAGAACACTGAAGCTTTCTTT.

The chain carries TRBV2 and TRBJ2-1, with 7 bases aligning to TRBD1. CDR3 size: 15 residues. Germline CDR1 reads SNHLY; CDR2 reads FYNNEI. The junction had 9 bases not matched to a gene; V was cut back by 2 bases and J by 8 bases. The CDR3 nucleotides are TGTGCCAGCAGTGAAAACCGGGACAGCCCTTATGAGCAGTTCTTC. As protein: CASSENRDSPYEQFF.

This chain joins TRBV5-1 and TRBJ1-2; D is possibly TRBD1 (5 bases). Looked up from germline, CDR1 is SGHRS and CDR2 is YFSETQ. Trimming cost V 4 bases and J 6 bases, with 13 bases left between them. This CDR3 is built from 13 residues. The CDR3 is CASSPQGGDGYTF. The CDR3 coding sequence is TGCGCCAGCAGCCCGCAGGGAGGGGATGGCTACACCTTC.

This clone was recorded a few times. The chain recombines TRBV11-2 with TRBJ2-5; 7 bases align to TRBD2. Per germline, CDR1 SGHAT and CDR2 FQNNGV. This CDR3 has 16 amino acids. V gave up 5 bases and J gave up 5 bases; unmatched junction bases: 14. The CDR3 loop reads CASSGYASGGGETQYF. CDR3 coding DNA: TGTGCCAGCAGCGGATATGCTAGCGGAGGAGGGGAGACCCAGTACTTC.

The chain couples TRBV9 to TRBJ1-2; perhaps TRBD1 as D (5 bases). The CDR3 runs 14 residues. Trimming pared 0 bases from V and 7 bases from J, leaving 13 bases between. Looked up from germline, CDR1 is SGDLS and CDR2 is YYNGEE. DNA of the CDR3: TGTGCCAGCAGCGTAGCTCGGGGGTTAGCTGGCTACACCTTC. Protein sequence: CASSVARGLAGYTF. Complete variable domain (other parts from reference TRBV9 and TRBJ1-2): DSGVTQTPKHLITATGQRVTLRCSPRSGDLSVYWYQQSLDQGLQFLIQYYNGEERAKGNILERFSAQQFPDLHSELNLSSLELGDSALYFCASSVARGLAGYTFGSGTRLTVV.

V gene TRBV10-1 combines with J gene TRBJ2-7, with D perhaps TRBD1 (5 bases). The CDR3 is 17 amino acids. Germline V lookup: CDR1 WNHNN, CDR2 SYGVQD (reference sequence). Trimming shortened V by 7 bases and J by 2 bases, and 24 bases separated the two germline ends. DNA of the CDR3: TGCGCCAGCACCGATTGCGATGACAGAGCCCCTACCTACGAGCAGTACTTC. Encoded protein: CASTDCDDRAPTYEQYF.

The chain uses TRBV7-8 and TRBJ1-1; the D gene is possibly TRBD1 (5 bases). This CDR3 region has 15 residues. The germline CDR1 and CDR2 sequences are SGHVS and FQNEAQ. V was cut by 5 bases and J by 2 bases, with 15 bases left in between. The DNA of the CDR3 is TGTGCCAGCAGCCCCCGGGGGGGGAGTAACACTGAAGCTTTCTTT. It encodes CASSPRGGSNTEAFF.

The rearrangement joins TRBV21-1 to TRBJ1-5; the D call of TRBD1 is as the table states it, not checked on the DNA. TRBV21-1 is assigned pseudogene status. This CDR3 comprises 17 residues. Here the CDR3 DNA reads TGTGCCAGCAGCAATCCTATACAGGGTGATGGCAATCAGCCCCAGCATTTT. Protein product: CASSNPIQGDGNQPQHF.

DNA for the CDR3: TGTGCCAGCAGCTCCGGGGACTATGGAGAGACCCAGTACTTC. Protein sequence: CASSSGDYGETQYF. The chain is built from TRBV7-2 and TRBJ2-5; 7 bases are shared with TRBD2. The V and J ends lost 4 bases and 4 bases, in that order; junction bases with no gene match: 6. The germline gives CDR1 SGHTA, CDR2 FQGNSA. The CDR3 is 14 amino acids.

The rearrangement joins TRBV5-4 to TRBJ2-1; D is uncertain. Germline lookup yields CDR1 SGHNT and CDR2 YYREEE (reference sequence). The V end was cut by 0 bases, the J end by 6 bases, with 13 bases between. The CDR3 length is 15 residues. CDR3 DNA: TGTGCCAGCAGCTTGGGGCTAGTAATGACCAATGAGCAGTTCTTC. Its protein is CASSLGLVMTNEQFF. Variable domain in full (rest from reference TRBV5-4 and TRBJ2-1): ETGVTQSPTHLIKTRGQQVTLRCSSQSGHNTVSWYQQALGQGPQFIFQYYREEENGRGNFPPRFSGLQFPNYSSELNVNALELDDSALYLCASSLGLVMTNEQFFGPGTRLTVL.

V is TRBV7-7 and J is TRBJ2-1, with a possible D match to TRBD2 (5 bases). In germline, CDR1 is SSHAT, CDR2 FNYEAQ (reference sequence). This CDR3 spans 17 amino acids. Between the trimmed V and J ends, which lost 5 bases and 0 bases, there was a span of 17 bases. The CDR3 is CASSPGVTLSSYNEQFF. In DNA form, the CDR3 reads TGTGCCAGCAGCCCCGGGGTGACGCTTAGCTCCTACAATGAGCAGTTCTTC.

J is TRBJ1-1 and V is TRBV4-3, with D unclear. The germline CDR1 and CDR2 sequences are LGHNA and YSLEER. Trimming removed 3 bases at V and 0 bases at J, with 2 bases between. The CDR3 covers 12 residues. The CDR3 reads CASSHMNTEAFF. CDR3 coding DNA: TGCGCCAGCAGCCACATGAACACTGAAGCTTTCTTT.

The CDR3 DNA reads as TGTGCCAGTAGTATCCCGATGAACACTGAAGCTTTCTTT. Protein product: CASSIPMNTEAFF. The chain carries TRBV19 and TRBJ1-1; D remains unclear. The CDR3 spans 13 residues. Trimming cost V 3 bases and J 0 bases, with 5 bases left between them. Germline loops: CDR1 LNHDA, CDR2 SQIVND (reference sequence).

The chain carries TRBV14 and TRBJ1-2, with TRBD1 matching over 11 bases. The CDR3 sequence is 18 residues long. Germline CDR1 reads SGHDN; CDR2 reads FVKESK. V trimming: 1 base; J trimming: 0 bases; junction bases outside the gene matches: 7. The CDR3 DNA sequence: TGTGCCAGCAGCCAAGGCCGGGACAGGGGGAGCCCTAACTATGGCTACACCTTC. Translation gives CASSQGRDRGSPNYGYTF.

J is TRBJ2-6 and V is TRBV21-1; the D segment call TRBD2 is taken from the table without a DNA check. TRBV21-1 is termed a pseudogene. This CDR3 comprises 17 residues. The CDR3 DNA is TGTGCCAGCAGCAATACGGCTTCGGCGGCGGGGGCCAACGTCCTGACTTTC. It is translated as CASSNTASAAGANVLTF.